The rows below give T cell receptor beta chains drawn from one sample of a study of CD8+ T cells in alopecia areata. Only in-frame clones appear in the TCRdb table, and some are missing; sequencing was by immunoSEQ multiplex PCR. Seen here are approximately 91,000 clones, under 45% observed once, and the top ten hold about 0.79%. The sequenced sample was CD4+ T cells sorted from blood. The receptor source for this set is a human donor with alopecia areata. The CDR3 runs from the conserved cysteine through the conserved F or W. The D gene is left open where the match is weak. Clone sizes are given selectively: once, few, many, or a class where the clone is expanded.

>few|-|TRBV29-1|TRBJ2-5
TGCAGCGTTGAAAAAGGGACGGATGTTTGGGAGACCCAGTACTTC
CSVEKGTDVWETQYF
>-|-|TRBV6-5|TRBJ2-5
TGTGCCAGCAGTTCGGGACTCCTTACCCAAGAGACCCAGTACTTC
CASSSGLLTQETQYF
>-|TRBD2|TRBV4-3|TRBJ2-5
TGCGCCAGCAGTCGGACTAGCGCCAAGGGGACCCAGTACTTC
CASSRTSAKGTQYF
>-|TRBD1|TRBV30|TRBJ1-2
TGTGCCTGGAGAGAGGACAGGGGCCGTGACTATGGCTACACCTTC
CAWREDRGRDYGYTF
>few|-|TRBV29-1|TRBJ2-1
TGCAGCGTTTTCAGGGGATCCTACAATGAGCAGTTCTTC
CSVFRGSYNEQFF
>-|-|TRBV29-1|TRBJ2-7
TGCAGCGTTGAAGCTCCGCCCCGCGAGCAGTACTTC
CSVEAPPREQYF
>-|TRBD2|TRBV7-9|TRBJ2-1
TGTGCCAGCATGGTAGCGGGAGCTTACAATGAGCAGTTCTTC
CASMVAGAYNEQFF
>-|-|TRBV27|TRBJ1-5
TGTGCCAGCGGACCGAAGGTGAGACAGCCCCAGCATTTT
CASGPKVRQPQHF
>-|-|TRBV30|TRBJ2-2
TGTGCCTGGAGGAACACCGGGGAGCTGTTTTTT
CAWRNTGELFF
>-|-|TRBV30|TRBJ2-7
TGTGCCTGGAGTGTAATGGGACCGGAGTACTTC
CAWSVMGPEYF
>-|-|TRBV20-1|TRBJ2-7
TGCAGTGCTAGAGCGGGGTACGAGCAGTACTTC
CSARAGYEQYF
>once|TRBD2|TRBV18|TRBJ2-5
TGTGCCAGCTCCCCCCTACTAGCGGGAGGGCAAGAGACCCAGTACTTC
CASSPLLAGGQETQYF
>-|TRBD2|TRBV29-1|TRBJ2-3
TGCAGCACCGCGAGCGGGAGGAGCACAGATACGCAGTATTTT
CSTASGRSTDTQYF
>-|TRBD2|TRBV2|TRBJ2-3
TGTGCCAGCAGTCCCCGGACTAGTTACGCGGATACGCAGTATTTT
CASSPRTSYADTQYF
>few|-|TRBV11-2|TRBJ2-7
TGTGCCAGCAGCTTAAGTAGAGGTAACTCCGAGCAGTACTTC
CASSLSRGNSEQYF
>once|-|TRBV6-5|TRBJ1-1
TGTGCCAGCAGTTACGCTGGTAGCCTGGGGGCCACTGAAGCTTTCTTT
CASSYAGSLGATEAFF
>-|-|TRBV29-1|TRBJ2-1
TGCAGCGTTCGGGTGGCTGAGCAGTTCTTC
CSVRVAEQFF
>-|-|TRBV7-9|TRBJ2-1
TGTGCCAGCAGCTTAGCGGGACCCTACAATGAGCAGTTCTTC
CASSLAGPYNEQFF
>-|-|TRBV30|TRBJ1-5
TGTGCCTGGAGTTTGACAACTGATCAGCCCCAGCATTTT
CAWSLTTDQPQHF
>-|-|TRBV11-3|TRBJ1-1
TGTGCCAGCAGCTTAGTCGATGCGTCCACAGCTTTCTTT
CASSLVDASTAFF
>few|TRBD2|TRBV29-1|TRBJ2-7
TGCAGCGTCCGGCCGGCGGGAGGGAGGGGAGTTGACGAGCAGTACTTC
CSVRPAGGRGVDEQYF
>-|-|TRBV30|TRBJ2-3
TGTGCCTGGAGGATTGTTAGCACAGATACGCAGTATTTT
CAWRIVSTDTQYF
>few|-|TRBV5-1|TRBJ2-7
TGCGCCAGCAGCCCACTACAGGGTACTTTGGCCGAGCAGTACTTC
CASSPLQGTLAEQYF
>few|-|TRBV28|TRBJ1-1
TGTGCCAGCACCCTCGGAGGGTTCGAGAACACTGAAGCTTTCTTT
CASTLGGFENTEAFF
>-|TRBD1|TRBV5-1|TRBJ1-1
TGCGCCAGCAGCTTGGATCGCGGGGCAGGGGGAATTACTGAAGCTTTCTTT
CASSLDRGAGGITEAFF